These T cell receptor beta chains were read from a single sample in a study of blood T cell repertoires in COVID-19. Measured with immunoSEQ multiplex PCR; TCRdb has only the in-frame clones, and not every one. This sample has about 240,000 clones, with around 83% found just once. The sample consisted of peripheral blood. These receptors all come from a woman younger than 35 with acute or convalescent COVID-19. Both conserved end residues are part of each CDR3. D genes are given only for firm matches. Clone size is not always given. Where it is, it says once, few, many or a class for expanded clones.

v_call	d_call	j_call	clone_size	cdr3_nt	cdr3_aa
TRBV5-1	TRBD1	TRBJ1-1	-	TGCGCCAGCAGCTCACGGACAGGGGGACCTATGAACACTGAAGCTTTCTTT	CASSSRTGGPMNTEAFF
TRBV28	-	TRBJ1-1	once	TGTGCCACCACCCGGGGGGGAGTAACTGAAGCTTTCTTT	CATTRGGVTEAFF
TRBV3-1/TRBV3-2	-	TRBJ1-2	-	TGTGCCAGCAGCCAAGAGGACAGCTTTGGCTACACCTTC	CASSQEDSFGYTF
TRBV29-1	-	TRBJ1-1	-	TGCAGCGTCGCCGACAGGCGGAACACTGAAGCTTTCTTT	CSVADRRNTEAFF
TRBV18	TRBD1	TRBJ2-1	-	TGTGCCAGCTCACCATTTTCGCAGGGGGCGAGCTCCTACAATGAGCAGTTCTTC	CASSPFSQGASSYNEQFF
TRBV5-1	TRBD2	TRBJ2-2	-	TGCGCCAGCAGCGGTGGACTAGCGGGCATGGAGGAGCTGTTTTTT	CASSGGLAGMEELFF
TRBV5-1	TRBD1	TRBJ1-1	-	TGCGCCAGCAGCAGGGGGACAGGGAACACTGAAGCTTTCTTT	CASSRGTGNTEAFF
TRBV19	-	TRBJ1-6	-	TGTGCCAGTAGTATAGATCGGGGACACTCCTATAATTCACCCCTCCACTTT	CASSIDRGHSYNSPLHF
TRBV5-1	-	TRBJ2-1	-	TGCGCCAGCAGCTATGGGGCCCGAAGGGATGAGCAGTTCTTC	CASSYGARRDEQFF
TRBV7-2	-	TRBJ1-3	-	TGTGCCAGCAGCACCGGACTGCGAGCTGGAAACACCATATATTTT	CASSTGLRAGNTIYF
TRBV4-2	TRBD1	TRBJ2-1	-	TGTGCCAGCAGCCCCACGGGACAGAACTACAATGAGCAGTTCTTC	CASSPTGQNYNEQFF
TRBV6-5	TRBD2	TRBJ2-2	-	TGTGCCAGCAGGGGACTAGTGAACACCGGGGAGCTGTTTTTT	CASRGLVNTGELFF
TRBV7-2	TRBD2	TRBJ2-2	-	TGTGCCAGCAGCGTGACTAGCGGGAGGCGAACCGGGGAGCTGTTTTTT	CASSVTSGRRTGELFF
TRBV7-2	-	TRBJ2-3	few	TGTGCCAGCAGCTTAGGTCAGGGCCGTTTTCCCACAGATACGCAGTATTTT	CASSLGQGRFPTDTQYF
TRBV7-3	TRBD1	TRBJ2-1	-	TGTGCCAGCAGCTGGGGACAGGGGGAATACAATGAGCAGTTCTTC	CASSWGQGEYNEQFF
TRBV18	TRBD2	TRBJ2-1	-	TGTGCCAGCTCACCCACAGCGGGAGGGTACAATGAGCAGTTCTTC	CASSPTAGGYNEQFF
TRBV18	-	TRBJ1-2	-	TGTGCCAGCTCACCAGGAGGGAATGATAACTATGGCTACACCTTC	CASSPGGNDNYGYTF
TRBV6-5	-	TRBJ1-2	-	TGTGCCAGCAGTTTCAGGGGAAAAGGTGGCTACACCTTC	CASSFRGKGGYTF
TRBV6-5	-	TRBJ2-7	-	TGTGCCAGCACCAACCCCGGGGAAACCTACGAGCAGTACTTC	CASTNPGETYEQYF
TRBV4-1	TRBD2	TRBJ2-3	-	TGCGCCAGCAGCCAAGATCTCTCTAGCGGGACGGGAGATACGCAGTATTTT	CASSQDLSSGTGDTQYF
TRBV2	-	TRBJ2-2	-	TGTGCCAGCAGTGATGCGGGCGGTGGCGGGGAGCTGTTTTTT	CASSDAGGGGELFF
TRBV5-5	-	TRBJ1-1	-	TGTGCCAGCAGGCTAAAGGACAGCGGGGACACTGAAGCTTTCTTT	CASRLKDSGDTEAFF
TRBV3-1/TRBV3-2	TRBD2	TRBJ2-1	once	TGTGCCAGCAGCCTAATTAGCGGGAGGCTCTCCTACAATGAGCAGTTCTTC	CASSLISGRLSYNEQFF
TRBV19	-	TRBJ1-6	-	TGTGCCAGTAGTGGCAGTCTCCTTCGGGCCCTCCACTTT	CASSGSLLRALHF
TRBV7-2	-	TRBJ1-2	-	TGTGCCAGCAGCTTAGGTGGTGGAGGGGTCGCTAACTATGGCTACACCTTC	CASSLGGGGVANYGYTF
TRBV18	-	TRBJ2-7	-	TGTGCCAGCTCACCACCGGCCGGCACAGTCGAGCAGTACTTC	CASSPPAGTVEQYF
TRBV13	-	TRBJ2-1	-	TGTGCCAGCAGCTTCTCTGGGAGCTACAATGAGCAGTTCTTC	CASSFSGSYNEQFF
TRBV6-1	-	TRBJ2-5	many	TGTGCCAGCAGTGAAGGATCGGACCAAGAGACCCAGTACTTC	CASSEGSDQETQYF
TRBV24-1	-	TRBJ2-6	-	TGTGCCACCAGTGAAGTGGGGAGCTCTGGGGCCAACGTCCTGACTTTC	CATSEVGSSGANVLTF
TRBV19	-	TRBJ2-7	once	TGTGCCAGTAGTACCCAAGGACAGATAGACTCCTACGAGCAGTACTTC	CASSTQGQIDSYEQYF
TRBV2	TRBD2	TRBJ2-5	-	TGTGCCAGCAGGGACCGCGGGCTAGCGGGAAGAGAGACCCAGTACTTC	CASRDRGLAGRETQYF
TRBV28	-	TRBJ1-2	-	TGTGCCAGCAGCCTGCCGGGACACCCTAACTATGGCTACACCTTC	CASSLPGHPNYGYTF
TRBV7-2	-	TRBJ2-1	-	TGTGCCAGCAGCCCATACGGAGGGTTAGGGTACAATGAGCAGTTCTTC	CASSPYGGLGYNEQFF
TRBV14	-	TRBJ1-6	-	TGTGCCAGCAGCCTCGGGACACTCTCACCCCTCCACTTT	CASSLGTLSPLHF
TRBV4-3	TRBD1	TRBJ2-6	-	TGCGCCAGCAGCCCACAGGGGTCGAGCTCTGGGGCCAACGTCCTGACTTTC	CASSPQGSSSGANVLTF
TRBV7-8	-	TRBJ1-4	-	TGTGCCAGCAGCTTAGAGCAGATGGGGAGGCCTGAAAAACTGTTTTTT	CASSLEQMGRPEKLFF
TRBV3-1/TRBV3-2	TRBD1	TRBJ1-5	-	TGTGCCAGCAGTCCTACGGACAGGGGCGGCCATCAGCCCCAGCATTTT	CASSPTDRGGHQPQHF